A selection of T cell receptor beta chains follows, all from one sample in a study of blood T cell repertoires in COVID-19. Produced via immunoSEQ multiplex PCR; TCRdb's table is partial and in-frame only. This sample has 20,000 to 25,000 clones, with 75% to 95% found just once. The sample was peripheral blood. The receptors derive from a human donor in a cohort sampled during active COVID-19. The CDR3 runs from the conserved cysteine through the conserved F or W. A D gene is named only where the DNA matches it firmly. Clone size is not always given. Where it is, it says once, few, many or a class for expanded clones.

CAISDSGEGYNEQFF,TGTGCCATCAGTGACTCCGGGGAGGGCTACAATGAGCAGTTCTTC,NA,TRBJ2-1,TRBD2,TRBV10-3
CASSQGTGSYEQYF,TGTGCCAGCAGCCAAGGGACTGGCTCCTACGAGCAGTACTTC,NA,TRBJ2-7,NA,TRBV7-3
CASSFGQGGPLHGYTF,TGTGCCAGCAGTTTCGGACAGGGGGGACCTCTCCATGGCTACACCTTC,few,TRBJ1-2,TRBD1,TRBV6-6
CASSPPLAAGGYGYTF,TGTGCCAGCAGTCCCCCCCTTGCGGCCGGGGGCTATGGCTACACCTTC,NA,TRBJ1-2,NA,TRBV27
CASSLAVLAGGRNEQFF,TGTGCCAGCAGCTTGGCGGTGCTAGCGGGGGGGCGAAATGAGCAGTTCTTC,NA,TRBJ2-1,TRBD2,TRBV5-6
CASSPPTGGKETQYF,TGTGCCAGCTCACCACCAACAGGGGGAAAAGAGACCCAGTACTTC,NA,TRBJ2-5,TRBD1,TRBV18
CSAAAGDTQYF,TGCAGTGCTGCTGCAGGGGATACGCAGTATTTT,NA,TRBJ2-3,NA,TRBV20-1
CAWAASGAETQYF,TGTGCCTGGGCGGCTAGCGGGGCAGAGACCCAGTACTTC,NA,TRBJ2-5,TRBD2,TRBV30
CASSLRDIRLYEQYF,TGTGCCAGCAGCCTCCGGGACATACGGCTTTACGAGCAGTACTTC,NA,TRBJ2-7,NA,TRBV7-2
CASSFRDTSYEQYF,TGCGCCAGCAGCTTCCGGGACACCTCCTACGAGCAGTACTTC,NA,TRBJ2-7,NA,TRBV5-1
CASSRSGVSTDTQYF,TGTGCCAGCAGCCGTAGCGGGGTTAGCACAGATACGCAGTATTTT,NA,TRBJ2-3,TRBD2,TRBV7-8
CASGQGQGATNEKLFF,TGTGCTAGTGGTCAGGGACAGGGAGCAACTAATGAAAAACTGTTTTTT,NA,TRBJ1-4,TRBD1,TRBV12-5
CASNGLAGLTDTQYF,TGTGCCAGCAATGGGCTAGCGGGGCTCACAGATACGCAGTATTTT,NA,TRBJ2-3,TRBD2,TRBV6-5
CASSLGSDNSPLHF,TGTGCCAGCAGCTTAGGCTCAGATAATTCACCCCTCCACTTT,NA,TRBJ1-6,NA,TRBV7-8
CASSILGNVASEKLFF,TGTGCCAGTAGTATCCTAGGTAATGTCGCAAGTGAAAAACTGTTTTTT,NA,TRBJ1-4,NA,TRBV19
CASSLSGQLISYEQYF,TGTGCCAGCAGCCTCTCGGGACAGCTAATCTCCTACGAGCAGTACTTC,NA,TRBJ2-7,TRBD1,TRBV13
CASSQASSRGGYTF,TGTGCCAGCAGCCAAGCTTCTTCGAGAGGAGGCTACACCTTC,NA,TRBJ1-2,NA,TRBV3-1/TRBV3-2
CASSEAPGIFGYTF,TGTGCCAGCAGTGAAGCTCCGGGTATCTTTGGCTACACCTTC,NA,TRBJ1-2,NA,TRBV6-1
CASSFSRQNHPGTQYF,TGTGCCAGCAGTTTTTCACGTCAAAATCATCCGGGTACGCAGTATTTT,NA,TRBJ2-3,NA,TRBV6-5
CASSIGVLPGQETQYF,TGTGCCAGTAGTATCGGGGTTTTACCGGGCCAAGAGACCCAGTACTTC,NA,TRBJ2-5,NA,TRBV19
CASSLGQIQETQYF,TGCGCCAGCAGCCTGGGACAGATACAAGAGACCCAGTACTTC,NA,TRBJ2-5,TRBD1,TRBV5-1
CATSRPAGRETQYF,TGTGCCACCAGCAGGCCAGCGGGGAGGGAGACCCAGTACTTC,few,TRBJ2-5,TRBD2,TRBV15
CASSTGTGRTGELFF,TGTGCCAGCTCAACCGGGACAGGGCGAACCGGGGAGCTGTTTTTT,NA,TRBJ2-2,TRBD1,TRBV18
CASSLGTSGSHQETQYF,TGCGCCAGCAGCCTCGGGACTAGCGGGAGTCACCAAGAGACCCAGTACTTC,NA,TRBJ2-5,TRBD2,TRBV5-1
CASSKKVRQSYGYTF,TGTGCCAGCAGCAAAAAGGTTCGACAGTCCTATGGCTACACCTTC,NA,TRBJ1-2,NA,TRBV21-1
CASSQAEGQNYGYTF,TGCGCCAGCAGCCAAGCCGAGGGACAGAACTATGGCTACACCTTC,NA,TRBJ1-2,TRBD1,TRBV4-3
CASSDGRGGSTDTQYF,TGTGCCAGCAGTGACGGCCGGGGGGGTAGCACAGATACGCAGTATTTT,NA,TRBJ2-3,TRBD2,TRBV6-4
CSSYGYTF,TGCAGTTCATATGGCTACACCTTC,NA,TRBJ1-2,NA,TRBV20-1
CATSGLWTNPTDTQYF,TGTGCCACCAGCGGCCTATGGACTAACCCCACAGATACGCAGTATTTT,NA,TRBJ2-3,NA,TRBV15
CASNHGTGFSEAFF,TGTGCCAGCAACCACGGGACAGGGTTCTCTGAAGCTTTCTTT,NA,TRBJ1-1,TRBD1,TRBV7-3
CASGSAGGTNEKLFF,TGTGCTAGTGGTTCGGCAGGGGGAACTAATGAAAAACTGTTTTTT,NA,TRBJ1-4,TRBD1,TRBV12-5
CASSLRTRADTQYF,TGTGCCAGCAGCTTACGGACTAGAGCAGATACGCAGTATTTT,NA,TRBJ2-3,TRBD2,TRBV7-8
CASSPDRAHEQYF,TGTGCCAGCAGCCCAGACAGGGCCCACGAGCAGTACTTC,once,TRBJ2-7,TRBD1,TRBV3-1/TRBV3-2
CASSPGQGNQPQHF,TGCGCCAGCAGCCCGGGACAGGGGAATCAGCCCCAGCATTTT,NA,TRBJ1-5,TRBD1,TRBV5-1
CASNPGQGYNEQFF,TGCGCCAGCAATCCGGGACAGGGCTACAATGAGCAGTTCTTC,NA,TRBJ2-1,TRBD1,TRBV5-1
CASSLSLETQYF,TGTGCCAGCAGCTTGTCTCTGGAGACCCAGTACTTC,NA,TRBJ2-5,NA,TRBV5-4
CASSLGQGSSYEQYF,TGCGCCAGCAGCTTGGGGCAGGGCAGCTCCTACGAGCAGTACTTC,NA,TRBJ2-7,NA,TRBV5-1
CASSQGGGRFNEQFF,TGTGCCAGCAGCCAAGGCGGGGGGCGTTTCAATGAGCAGTTCTTC,NA,TRBJ2-1,TRBD2,TRBV3-1/TRBV3-2
CASSLTGTGVGNTIYF,TGTGCCAGCAGCCTAACCGGGACAGGGGTTGGAAACACCATATATTTT,NA,TRBJ1-3,TRBD1,TRBV7-9
CAISLAGGSADTQYF,TGTGCCATCAGCCTAGCGGGGGGCAGCGCAGATACGCAGTATTTT,NA,TRBJ2-3,TRBD2,TRBV10-3
CASRERGSTDTQYF,TGTGCCAGCAGGGAGCGGGGAAGCACAGATACGCAGTATTTT,NA,TRBJ2-3,TRBD2,TRBV11-3
CASSASLYNSPLHF,TGTGCCAGCAGTGCGAGCTTGTATAATTCACCCCTCCACTTT,NA,TRBJ1-6,NA,TRBV27
CASSIRPGTNYGYTF,TGTGCCAGTAGTATACGTCCAGGGACTAACTATGGCTACACCTTC,NA,TRBJ1-2,NA,TRBV19
CASSIGQGNVGSTEAFF,TGTGCCAGCAGCATCGGACAGGGTAATGTTGGGAGCACTGAAGCTTTCTTT,NA,TRBJ1-1,TRBD1,TRBV14
CASSQGAGWDQAFF,TGTGCCAGCAGCCAAGGAGCGGGATGGGACCAAGCTTTCTTT,NA,TRBJ1-1,NA,TRBV3-1/TRBV3-2
CASSTSGANTGELFF,TGTGCCAGTAGTACTAGCGGGGCGAACACCGGGGAGCTGTTTTTT,NA,TRBJ2-2,TRBD2,TRBV19
CASSVEMSSYNSPLHF,TGTGCCAGCAGCGTAGAAATGAGCTCCTATAATTCACCCCTCCACTTT,once,TRBJ1-6,NA,TRBV9
CASSHPIATSDRVGAEAFF,TGCGCCAGCAGCCATCCAATAGCCACTTCGGACAGGGTAGGAGCTGAAGCTTTCTTT,NA,TRBJ1-1,TRBD1,TRBV4-1
CASSVEGRDRGRPEAFF,TGTGCCAGCAGCGTAGAAGGGAGGGACAGGGGGCGCCCTGAAGCTTTCTTT,NA,TRBJ1-1,TRBD1,TRBV9
CASSLEGNTEAFF,TGTGCCAGCAGCTTAGAGGGGAACACTGAAGCTTTCTTT,NA,TRBJ1-1,NA,TRBV7-3
CAISGGKGQNYEQYF,TGTGCCATCAGTGGTGGAAAGGGACAGAACTACGAGCAGTACTTC,NA,TRBJ2-7,TRBD1,TRBV10-3